This T cell receptor beta chain was identified in a study of blood T cell repertoires in COVID-19. Study background: T cells, B-cell-depleted T cells, or PBMCs provided the cDNA or gDNA that served as material.

In the original workflow: Reference gene primer amplification gave estimated nucleated cell counts. The repertoire was sequenced with immunoSEQ multiplex PCR; TCRdb's copy has only in-frame clones and lacks some. Clone size and the V and J calls come from that table; the DNA yielded D and trimming. The sample shows about 200,000 clones, 84% of them seen only once. The sample holds one count of this clone. The germline V gene encodes CDR1 SGHTS and CDR2 YDEGEE. J was trimmed by 4 bases and V by 2 bases; bases with no gene match: 9. CDR3 length: 16 amino acids. This chain links TRBV5-8 with TRBJ1-3; TRBD1 matches 7 bases. This TCR was sampled from a man aged 50 or older with active or convalescent COVID-19. The sequencing input was peripheral blood. The DNA of the CDR3 is TGTGCCAGCAGCTTAAGATTGGGGGACAGAGGAAACACCATATATTTT. Translating it yields CASSLRLGDRGNTIYF.